The rows below give T cell receptor beta chains drawn from one sample of a study of blood T cell repertoires in COVID-19. The protocol was immunoSEQ multiplex PCR, while the TCRdb copy is restricted to in-frame clones and leaves out a portion. The data contain 110,000 or so clones, approximately 81% of them singletons. The sequencing input was peripheral blood. These receptor sequences come from a man older than 75 with acute or convalescent COVID-19. Both conserved end residues are part of each CDR3. The D gene is left open where the match is weak. Size is omitted from some rows. Given values are once, few, many or a class for expanded clones.

abundance,v_gene,d_gene,j_gene,CDR3aa,CDR3nt
NA,TRBV5-1,TRBD1,TRBJ2-5,CASSLTGAWETQYF,TGCGCCAGCAGCTTAACAGGGGCGTGGGAGACCCAGTACTTC
NA,TRBV2,NA,TRBJ2-5,CASSRLDPRQETQYF,TGTGCCAGCAGTCGACTAGACCCAAGGCAAGAGACCCAGTACTTC
NA,TRBV19,TRBD1,TRBJ2-5,CASSTDRGLPQETQYF,TGTGCCAGTAGTACTGACAGGGGGCTCCCCCAAGAGACCCAGTACTTC
NA,TRBV27,TRBD2,TRBJ2-1,CASSPLGGRGWYDEQFF,TGTGCCAGCAGCCCGCTTGGCGGGAGGGGATGGTACGATGAGCAGTTCTTC
NA,TRBV14,NA,TRBJ1-4,CASQDIRSEKLFF,TGTGCCAGCCAGGACATCCGGTCGGAAAAACTGTTTTTT
NA,TRBV2,NA,TRBJ1-5,CASTFGSNQPQHF,TGTGCCAGCACATTCGGGAGCAATCAGCCCCAGCATTTT
NA,TRBV18,TRBD2,TRBJ2-1,CASSSLQGASGSGEQFF,TGTGCCAGCTCATCCCTCCAAGGGGCTAGCGGGAGCGGTGAGCAGTTCTTC
NA,TRBV19,NA,TRBJ2-3,CASSPQDTDTQYF,TGTGCCAGTAGTCCACAGGACACAGATACGCAGTATTTT
NA,TRBV27,TRBD1,TRBJ2-4,CASSYLGQVGLAKNIQYF,TGTGCCAGCAGTTACCTCGGACAGGTGGGCCTAGCCAAAAACATTCAGTACTTC
many,TRBV19,NA,TRBJ1-2,CASRIQGSYGYTF,TGTGCCAGTAGGATTCAGGGGTCCTATGGCTACACCTTC
NA,TRBV30,NA,TRBJ1-5,CAWSLTLNQPQHF,TGTGCCTGGAGTCTGACTCTCAATCAGCCCCAGCATTTT
NA,TRBV11-2,TRBD2,TRBJ2-7,CASSRTSPAYEQYF,TGTGCCAGCAGCAGGACTAGCCCAGCCTACGAGCAGTACTTC
NA,TRBV6-5,NA,TRBJ2-7,CASSSPGLSDEQYF,TGTGCCAGCAGCTCCCCCGGTTTATCGGACGAGCAGTACTTC
NA,TRBV28,NA,TRBJ2-1,CASSIVFLYNEQFF,TGTGCCAGCAGTATAGTGTTTTTATACAATGAGCAGTTCTTC
NA,TRBV6-6,TRBD1,TRBJ2-7,CASATGTGYYEQYF,TGTGCCAGCGCAACCGGGACAGGGTACTACGAGCAGTACTTC
once,TRBV6-6,TRBD1,TRBJ1-5,CASSQYGQGGLMNQPQHF,TGTGCCAGCAGTCAATACGGACAGGGGGGATTAATGAATCAGCCCCAGCATTTT
NA,TRBV7-8,NA,TRBJ1-3,CASSTMRGTGNTIYF,TGTGCCAGCAGCACGATGAGGGGGACTGGAAACACCATATATTTT
NA,TRBV7-2,TRBD2,TRBJ2-3,CASSLGSLAGVPDTQYF,TGTGCCAGCAGCTTAGGGTCGCTAGCGGGAGTTCCAGATACGCAGTATTTT
NA,TRBV4-2,TRBD2,TRBJ2-3,CASSHYLAGGTDTQYF,TGTGCCAGCAGCCACTACCTAGCGGGAGGAACAGATACGCAGTATTTT
once,TRBV12-3/TRBV12-4,NA,TRBJ2-7,CASSSQGSEQYF,TGTGCCAGCAGTTCACAGGGTAGCGAGCAGTACTTC
NA,TRBV6-5,NA,TRBJ1-1,CASSYGTSGTEAFF,TGTGCCAGCAGTTATGGGACATCAGGGACTGAAGCTTTCTTT
NA,TRBV28,NA,TRBJ2-7,CASGLHYEQYF,TGTGCCAGTGGACTCCACTACGAGCAGTACTTC
many,TRBV25-1,TRBD1,TRBJ2-5,CASSVTGGRETQYF,TGTGCCAGCAGCGTGACAGGGGGCCGTGAGACCCAGTACTTC
once,TRBV5-1,TRBD1,TRBJ2-2,CASIGQANTGELFF,TGCGCCAGCATCGGACAGGCGAACACCGGGGAGCTGTTTTTT
once,TRBV2,NA,TRBJ1-1,CASVQGQSTEAFF,TGTGCCAGCGTTCAGGGCCAGAGCACTGAAGCTTTCTTT
NA,TRBV5-5,NA,TRBJ1-6,CASSLHHRVSDSPLHF,TGTGCCAGCAGCCTGCACCACAGGGTATCGGATTCACCCCTCCACTTT
NA,TRBV25-1,TRBD1,TRBJ2-1,CASSEFGTGHNEQFF,TGTGCCAGCAGTGAATTTGGGACAGGTCATAATGAGCAGTTCTTC
NA,TRBV18,NA,TRBJ2-5,CASSPAGGTRQTQYF,TGTGCCAGCTCACCAGCAGGAGGGACCAGACAGACCCAGTACTTC
NA,TRBV19,TRBD2,TRBJ2-5,CASSAGRSSTQETQYF,TGTGCCAGTTCGGCCGGGAGGTCATCGACTCAAGAGACCCAGTACTTC